The rows below give T cell receptor beta chains drawn from one sample of a study of blood T cell repertoires in COVID-19. Sequenced by immunoSEQ multiplex PCR; TCRdb stores in-frame clones only, minus some. This repertoire shows 100,000 to 150,000 clones, about 85% found once; its top ten account for approximately 8.7%. The sample was peripheral blood. The receptor source for this set is a man aged 35-49 years with active or convalescent COVID-19. The CDR3 runs from the conserved cysteine through the conserved F or W. The D gene is left open where the match is weak. Where a row states a size, it is once, few, many or the class of an expanded clone; other rows omit it.

d_call,j_call,clone_size,v_call,cdr3_nt,cdr3_aa
-,TRBJ2-3,-,TRBV6-5,TGTGCCAGCAGTTTAGCCCGTGCGGCTTCGGATACGCAGTATTTT,CASSLARAASDTQYF
TRBD2,TRBJ2-3,-,TRBV15,TGTGCCACCAGCAGAGATCGGGCAGGGACTAGCGCGAGAGATACGCAGTATTTT,CATSRDRAGTSARDTQYF
TRBD1,TRBJ1-2,-,TRBV7-2,TGTGCCAGCAGCAAGGACAGGGCTTATGGCTACACCTTC,CASSKDRAYGYTF
TRBD2,TRBJ2-5,-,TRBV4-2,TGTGCCAGCAGCCAGGGGGCTAGCGGGGGACAAGAGACCCAGTACTTC,CASSQGASGGQETQYF
TRBD2,TRBJ2-5,-,TRBV18,TGTGCCAGCTCACCATTGACTAGCGGGTTAACATGGGAGACCCAGTACTTC,CASSPLTSGLTWETQYF
-,TRBJ2-1,-,TRBV2,TGTGCCAGCAGTGTGAGGGCGGGTGGGCAGTTCTTC,CASSVRAGGQFF
TRBD2,TRBJ2-5,-,TRBV5-1,TGCGCCAGCAGTTCAGCCGGGACTAGCGGGGGGGCCCAGTACTTC,CASSSAGTSGGAQYF
-,TRBJ1-2,-,TRBV6-6,TGTGCCAGCAGTTACTCGCAGGGTGGCTACACCTTC,CASSYSQGGYTF
TRBD1,TRBJ1-5,-,TRBV6-5,TGTGCCAGCAGTTACTCATCAGGGGGTAATCAGCCCCAGCATTTT,CASSYSSGGNQPQHF
TRBD1,TRBJ2-7,once,TRBV7-9,TGTGCCAGCAGCCCCCAGACAGGGTCCTACGAGCAGTACTTC,CASSPQTGSYEQYF
TRBD2,TRBJ2-1,-,TRBV18,TGTGCCAGCTCACCGGGACTAGCGGGGGCCAGCTCCTACAATGAGCAGTTCTTC,CASSPGLAGASSYNEQFF
TRBD1,TRBJ1-1,-,TRBV27,TGTGCCAGCAGTCTTAGACAGGGTGAAGCTTTCTTT,CASSLRQGEAFF
-,TRBJ1-6,once,TRBV5-1,TGCGCCAGCAGGGGGGGGCAGAGCTCCTATAATTCACCCCTCCACTTT,CASRGGQSSYNSPLHF
TRBD1,TRBJ1-2,few,TRBV28,TGTGCCAGCAGTTCCACAGGGGATGGTGGCTACACCTTC,CASSSTGDGGYTF